This passage covers 5 T cell receptor beta chains from one sample sequenced in a study of control samples from healthy donors and cancer patients. The method was immunoSEQ multiplex PCR; TCRdb's version includes in-frame clones alone and lacks a portion of them. The sample holds about 160,000 clones; nearly 96% are singletons and the top ten take approximately 1%. Sequencing was done on a sample of blood. These receptors all stem from a woman aged 25 to 39 in good health.

The CDR3 coding sequence is TGTGCCTGGAGTGTCGGGGGAAGGGGCTATGGCTACACCTTC. Its translation: CAWSVGGRGYGYTF. The chain uses TRBV30 and TRBJ1-2; the D gene is possibly TRBD1 (5 bases). Trimming removed 0 bases from V and 4 bases from J, with 12 bases in between. This CDR3 has 14 residues. Germline V gene sequence: CDR1 GTSNPN, CDR2 SVGIG (reference sequence).

The rearrangement uses TRBV6-1 and TRBJ1-1; possibly TRBD1 for D (6 bases). Between the trimmed V and J ends, which lost 4 bases and 0 bases, there was a span of 18 bases. There are 17 residues in the CDR3. Germline CDR1 and CDR2: MNHNS and SASEGT. CDR3: CASSVPDSQYMNTEAFF. Here the CDR3 DNA reads TGTGCCAGCAGTGTCCCGGACAGCCAATATATGAACACTGAAGCTTTCTTT.

The DNA for the CDR3 is TGCGCCAGCAGCTTAAGGAGGGACAGGGTCTACGAGCAGTACTTC. Its translation: CASSLRRDRVYEQYF. This chain uses TRBV5-1 with TRBJ2-7; 9 bases line up with TRBD1. The length of the CDR3 is 15 residues. Germline assignment: CDR1 SGHRS and CDR2 YFSETQ. After removal of 2 bases from V and 3 bases from J, the junction contained 6 bases not matched to a gene.

CDR3 loop: CASSVRSWRDTEAFF. The CDR3, as DNA: TGTGCCAGCAGTGTCAGGTCTTGGAGGGACACTGAAGCTTTCTTT. This sequence joins TRBV27 and TRBJ1-1; D remains ambiguous. V dropped 5 bases and J dropped 3 bases, with 16 bases sitting between them. Germline V gene sequence: CDR1 MNHEY, CDR2 SMNVEV (reference sequence). This CDR3 region has 15 residues.

This sequence joins TRBV6-5 and TRBJ2-5; D uncertain. The V gene's germline CDR1 is MNHEY and CDR2 SVGAGI. V lost 7 bases and J 4 bases, leaving 7 bases between the germline ends. The CDR3 covers 11 residues. Written as DNA, the CDR3 is TGTGCCAGCACAGAACGAGAGACCCAGTACTTC. Protein product: CASTERETQYF.